This TCR beta chain was obtained from a study of blood T cell repertoires in COVID-19. For the study at large: The analysed material was cDNA or gDNA that came from T cells, B-cell-depleted T cells, or PBMCs.

Sequencing used immunoSEQ multiplex PCR; TCRdb keeps in-frame clones, though not all of them. The table lists some 100,000 clones, 85% of them singletons. Trimming at V came to 3 bases and at J to 4 bases, leaving 6 bases not matched to a gene. The CDR3 consists of 15 residues. Germline assignment: CDR1 KGHSH and CDR2 LQKENI. This clone was counted a single time. The chain combines TRBV18 with TRBJ1-5; 7 bases align to TRBD1. Sequencing input: peripheral blood. The sequence came from a woman in her seventies with active or convalescent COVID-19. CDR3 protein: CASSPVRDSNQPQHF. The CDR3 bases are TGTGCCAGCTCACCGGTTCGGGACAGTAATCAGCCCCAGCATTTT.